This T cell receptor beta chain was recorded in a study of blood T cell repertoires in COVID-19. The wider study: Specimens from acute and convalescent COVID-19 originated in the United States, Italy and Spain.

V lost 4 bases and J lost 7, with 11 bases in between. The CDR3 consists of 13 residues. Germline V gene data show CDR1 as MNHEY and CDR2 as SVGAGI. The repertoire was sequenced with immunoSEQ multiplex PCR; TCRdb's copy has only in-frame clones and lacks some. The data contain approximately 210,000 clones, around 84% of them seen just once; the ten biggest clones take up approximately 19%. The sequence was obtained from a human donor in a cohort sampled during active COVID-19. Sequencing was done on a sample of peripheral blood. The J gene is TRBJ1-5, the V gene TRBV6-5; no definite D call. CDR3 nucleotide sequence: TGTGCCAGCAGTTTCAGAGGTGGGCAGCCCCAGCATTTT. As protein: CASSFRGGQPQHF.